This is a list of T cell receptor beta chains from one sample in a study of cytomegalovirus exposure and HLA in healthy donors. Clones were read by immunoSEQ multiplex PCR, and TCRdb kept only the in-frame ones, dropping some. The sample lists 130,000 to 150,000 clones, roughly nine tenths occurring once. Sequenced input: PBMCs. Every receptor here comes from a woman under 30 in good health and CMV-seropositive. Both conserved end residues are part of each CDR3. D genes are given only for firm matches.

>TRBV4-3|TRBD1
CASSQRTGNEAFF
>TRBV28|.
CASSSQETQYF
>TRBV6-1|.
CASSSDSWVNTEAFF
>TRBV30|TRBD1
CAWNKGQGYTEAFF
>TRBV5-6|TRBD1
CASSLRTGVGNQPQHF
>TRBV7-3|.
CASSNTTEQYF
>TRBV7-9|TRBD1
CASSPRRDRGGYTF
>TRBV29-1|.
CSVSRGGGYGYTF
>TRBV30|TRBD1
CAWSLTPKDRGLYSPGELFF
>TRBV30|.
CAWLWGRNNEQFF
>TRBV9|.
CASSVGGDTQYF
>TRBV19|TRBD2
CASSPPGASGLNEQFF
>TRBV27|TRBD1
CASSSNRGPDEQYF
>TRBV12-5|TRBD1
CASAWTGENEKLFF
>TRBV14|.
CASSPLRTGNNEQFF
>TRBV7-2|TRBD1
CASSLGGTAQETQYF
>TRBV6-1|TRBD1
CASSRDSYSNQPQHF
>TRBV19|TRBD1
CASSPLRDSDFSNQPQHF
>TRBV2|TRBD1
CASSEVVAGGVGNIQYF
>TRBV5-1|TRBD1
CASSFGQGGVTNTEAFF
>TRBV30|.
CAWSPNDSSGYGYTF
>TRBV11-3|.
CASSKHNEQFF
>TRBV19|TRBD1
CASSPRQGITDTQYF
>TRBV5-4|TRBD2
CASSSLAGAAYEQYF
>TRBV9|.
CASSTGDTQYF